This T cell receptor (beta chain) was recovered during a study of blood T cell repertoires in COVID-19. Study as a whole: The origin of the acute and convalescent COVID-19 samples was the United States, Italy and Spain. The cDNA or gDNA used as material had been derived from T cells, B-cell-depleted T cells, or PBMCs.

Sequencing was performed with immunoSEQ multiplex PCR; in TCRdb, only in-frame clones are kept and a portion is missing. The repertoire holds over 200,000 clones, with 65% to 85% as singletons. CDR3 size: 13 residues. The V gene's germline CDR1 is MNHEY and CDR2 SMNVEV (reference sequence). V was cut by 7 bases and J by 10 bases, with 17 bases left in between. Sequencing input: peripheral blood. The origin of this receptor is an older man with acute or convalescent COVID-19. The rearrangement links TRBV27 to TRBJ2-1, with a possible D match to TRBD1 (6 bases). This CDR3 is CASNRVGYSEQFF. The CDR3 DNA is TGTGCCAGCAACAGGGTGGGGTATTCGGAGCAGTTCTTC.